The T cell receptor beta chain under discussion was sequenced for a study of blood T cell repertoires in COVID-19. The overall study: In each case, the material was cDNA or gDNA derived from T cells, B-cell-depleted T cells, or PBMCs.

Sequenced by immunoSEQ multiplex PCR; TCRdb stores in-frame clones only, minus some. The sample includes some 80,000 clones, 70% to 80% seen only once; the top ten take 5.4%. Trimming shortened V by 3 bases and J by 7 bases, and 13 bases separated the two germline ends. The CDR3 consists of 13 residues. Per germline, CDR1 MGHRA and CDR2 YSYEKL. The rearrangement joins TRBV4-1 to TRBJ2-7; D unclear. Sequencing input: peripheral blood. This TCR was sampled from a woman older than 75 with active or convalescent COVID-19. CDR3 DNA: TGCGCCAGCAGCCATCCAGGCCGTTTTGAGCAGTACTTC. Its translation: CASSHPGRFEQYF.